Here is one T cell receptor beta chain with its context. Its antigen is not identified. The data belong to a study of cytomegalovirus exposure and HLA in healthy donors. The PCR made use of 60 Vbeta and 13 Jbeta primers. Produced via immunoSEQ multiplex PCR; TCRdb's table is partial and in-frame only. Of about 90,000 clones listed, roughly 80% are singletons. Findings of the study overall: When analyzed later, a missense DCLRE1C variant was found to be linked to TCR beta V- and J-gene trimming.

CDR1 SGHDT and CDR2 YYEEEE come from the germline V gene. This CDR3 has 15 amino acids. Trimming cost V 7 bases and J 0 bases, with 16 bases left between them. The source of this sequence is a middle-aged woman in good health and CMV-seropositive. Sequenced input: PBMCs. V and J are TRBV5-6 and TRBJ2-5; perhaps D is TRBD1 or TRBD2 (5 bases each). The CDR3 loop reads CASRLGRADQETQYF. The CDR3 coding sequence is TGTGCCAGCCGATTGGGGCGGGCTGACCAAGAGACCCAGTACTTC.